Here is one T cell receptor (beta chain) with its context. No antigen is known for it. It has no much larger one-base neighbor in the sample; base qualities were not kept. The ophthalmopathy patients had moderately to severely active disease, with a Clinical Activity Score of 3 or higher, a NOSPECS grade of 4 or higher, and a disease duration of less than 3 months. Patients were excluded if they had other autoimmune diseases, uncontrolled infections, pregnancy or lactation. Clinical symptoms, serum thyroxine, TRAb, thyroid ultrasound and orbital computed tomography formed the basis of the diagnosis. Ficoll-Paque density gradient centrifugation was used to isolate PBMCs from 8 to 10 ml of fresh peripheral blood. Total RNA was extracted with Trizol reagent and quality-checked on an Agilent 2100 Bioanalyzer. The data are from a study of Graves' ophthalmopathy and Graves' hyperthyroidism (dated by TCRdb to the late 2010s). With respect to the entire study: Peripheral blood was collected at initial diagnosis, prior to any treatment. An independent validation cohort was composed of approximately 18 hyperthyroidism patients and 17 patients who later progressed from hyperthyroidism to ophthalmopathy. To explore V-J signatures distinguishing ophthalmopathy from hyperthyroidism, a discovery set of about a hundred patients (fewer than 45 ophthalmopathy, 57 stable hyperthyroidism) was enrolled. In total, 120 to 150 blood samples were TCR-sequenced: approximately 40 ophthalmopathy, roughly 80 hyperthyroidism and approximately 17 hyperthyroidism-to-ophthalmopathy patients. The study used TCR beta repertoire signatures to distinguish Graves' ophthalmopathy from Graves' hyperthyroidism and to predict progression to ophthalmopathy. After sampling, hyperthyroidism patients received methimazole starting at 30 mg daily, and ophthalmopathy patients received high-dose intravenous methylprednisolone. In about six hyperthyroidism patients, the T-cell repertoires found in thyroid tissue were compared with those found in blood.

The paper's findings and limits, for the study overall: Sample size was not statistically predetermined, and group allocation was not concealed from the investigators. In validation, the model predicted ophthalmopathy progression with about 71% sensitivity and 72.22% specificity; about a dozen predicted patients were CT-confirmed with GO in a median of approximately six months. In cross-validation, the 13-signature model distinguished ophthalmopathy from stable hyperthyroidism with 85% to 90% sensitivity and around 81% specificity, and in the test set the corresponding values were roughly 80% and 75%. Most expanded thyroid clonotypes with a frequency above 0.001 also appeared in blood, which suggests that blood repertoires may reflect the immune response in the thyroid.

TCR beta CDR3 regions were amplified from RNA transcripts for repertoire sequencing. The first round was an RT-PCR using HTBI primers with the Qiagen OneStep RT-PCR kit, and this first round was followed by a second-round multiplex PCR, then size selection and purification. The libraries underwent paired-end sequencing with 100 bp reads on an Illumina HiSeq2000. Per the source publication's procedure: SOAPnuke was used to process the reads, throwing out any read that had adapters, had uncalled bases, had a mean Phred below 15, or lacked an exact constant-primer or identifier match. High-quality paired reads were merged with COPE v1.2.5. Clonotypes were defined as unique nucleotide sequences and were aligned to IMGT TRB V, D and J references using MiTCR v1.1. The analysis was limited to V-J combinations with a frequency above 0.0001, which together covered 99% to 99.2% of the repertoires. For each V-J combination, a TCR clonal expansion and chaos score was defined as the ratio of F50 clonal expansion to chaos observed in the TCRdist matrix. Welch's t-statistics and random forest were used to narrow the features down to approximately twelve V-J combinations, which were then fed into a naive Bayes classifier. The similarity between thyroid and blood repertoires was quantified using the Morisita-Horn index. The public reads were reanalyzed by TCRdb: fastp trimming at Q25, MiXCR alignment, in-frame beta chains only. For every CDR3 protein sequence, its rows merge into one entry that carries the most common genes and DNA. It is TCRdb's table, rather than the study itself, that gives the V and J calls and clone size. Counted in this sample were about 640,000 distinct CDR3 sequences; about 40% of them appeared once. The ten largest clones add up to roughly 3% of the sample.

Specimen: peripheral blood. The receptor was derived from an adult man with Graves' ophthalmopathy.

DNA sequence: TGCAGCGTTGAGAGACTAGCGGGCACCATATATTTT. It translates to CSVERLAGTIYF. The rearranged chain carries TRBV29-1 and TRBJ1-3; the D gene remains uncertain. CDR3 length: 12 amino acids, cysteine to phenylalanine. Left in the record is the CDR3 DNA by itself, 36 bases read in frame from the first base. Reading the germline V gene gives CDR1 SQVTM and CDR2 ANQGSEA. V was cut back by 3 bases and J by 9 bases, leaving a gap of 12 bases between them. Outside the CDR3, residues come from the reference TRBV29-1 and TRBJ1-3 proteins, so the full variable domain is: SAVISQKPSRDICQRGTSLTIQCQVDSQVTMMFWYRQQPGQSLTLIATANQGSEATYESGFVIDKFPISRPNLTFSTLTVSNMSPEDSSIYLCSVERLAGTIYFGEGSWLTVV.